This T cell receptor (beta chain) originates from a study of response to subunit inactivated influenza vaccine. Study-level findings and limits: Authors suggested that a seasonal influenza vaccination recruits few new T cells each time.

With respect to this clonotype: No antigen is known for it.

The CDR3 runs to 12 residues. From germline, CDR1 is MNHNS and CDR2 SASEGT. V dropped 8 bases and J dropped 0 bases, with 8 bases sitting between them. TCRdb recomputed calls from the RT-PCR reads with MiXCR, one row per CDR3 protein. The sample lists about 500,000 distinct CDR3 sequences; approximately 15% were seen once. The TCR sequence derives from a man aged 50 to 69 who received an inactivated influenza vaccine. The V and J genes are TRBV6-1 and TRBJ2-7; no reliable D call. The sequencing used CD4+ T cells sorted from PBMCs, collected approximately 25 months after vaccination. The CDR3 nucleotides are TGTGCCAGCCGCATGAGCTCCTACGAGCAGTACTTC. Amino acids: CASRMSSYEQYF.